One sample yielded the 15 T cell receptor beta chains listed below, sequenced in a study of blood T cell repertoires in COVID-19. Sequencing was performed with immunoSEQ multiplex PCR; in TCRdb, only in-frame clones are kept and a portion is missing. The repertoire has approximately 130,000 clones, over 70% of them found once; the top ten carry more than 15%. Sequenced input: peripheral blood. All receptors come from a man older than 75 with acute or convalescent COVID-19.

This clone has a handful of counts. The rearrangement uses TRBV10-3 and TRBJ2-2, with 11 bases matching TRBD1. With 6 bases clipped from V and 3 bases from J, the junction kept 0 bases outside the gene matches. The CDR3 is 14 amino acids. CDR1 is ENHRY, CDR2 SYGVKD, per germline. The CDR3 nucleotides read TGTGCCATCAGGGGACAGGGGGACACCGGGGAGCTGTTTTTT. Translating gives CAIRGQGDTGELFF.

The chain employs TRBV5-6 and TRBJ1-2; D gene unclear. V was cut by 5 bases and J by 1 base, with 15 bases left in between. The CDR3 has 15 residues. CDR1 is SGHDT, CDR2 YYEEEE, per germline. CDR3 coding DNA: TGTGCCAGCAGGGATACTAGTTCTTTTAACTATGGCTACACCTTC. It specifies CASRDTSSFNYGYTF.

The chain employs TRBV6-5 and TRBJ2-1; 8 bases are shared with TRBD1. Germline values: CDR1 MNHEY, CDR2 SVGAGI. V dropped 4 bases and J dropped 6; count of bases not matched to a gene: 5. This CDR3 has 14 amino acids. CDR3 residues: CASSFGQGPNEQFF. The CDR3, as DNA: TGTGCCAGCAGTTTCGGACAGGGCCCCAATGAGCAGTTCTTC.

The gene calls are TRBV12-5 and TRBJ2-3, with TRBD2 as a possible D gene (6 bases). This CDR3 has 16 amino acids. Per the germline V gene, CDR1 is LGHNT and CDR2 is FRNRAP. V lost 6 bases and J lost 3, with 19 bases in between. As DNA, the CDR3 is TGTGCTAGTGGAGGGACTTCATCGAGTAAAACAGATACGCAGTATTTT. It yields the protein CASGGTSSSKTDTQYF.

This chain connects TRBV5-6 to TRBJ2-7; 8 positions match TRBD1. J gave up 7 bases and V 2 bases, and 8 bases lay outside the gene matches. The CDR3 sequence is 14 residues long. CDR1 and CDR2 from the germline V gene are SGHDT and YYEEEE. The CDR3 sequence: CASSFRQGLQEQYF. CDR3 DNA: TGTGCCAGCAGCTTTAGACAGGGGCTGCAAGAGCAGTACTTC.

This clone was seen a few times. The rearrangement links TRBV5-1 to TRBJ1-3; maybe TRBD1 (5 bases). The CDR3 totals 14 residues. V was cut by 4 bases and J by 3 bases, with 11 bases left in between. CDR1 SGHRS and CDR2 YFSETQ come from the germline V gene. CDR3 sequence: CASSPGTLGNTIYF. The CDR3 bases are TGCGCCAGCAGCCCCGGGACTCTTGGAAACACCATATATTTT.

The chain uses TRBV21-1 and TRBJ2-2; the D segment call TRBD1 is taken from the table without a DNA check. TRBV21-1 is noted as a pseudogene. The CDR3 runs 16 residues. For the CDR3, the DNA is TGTGCCAGCAGCAAAAGACAGGGGGCAGACACCGGGGAGCTGTTTTTT. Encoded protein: CASSKRQGADTGELFF.

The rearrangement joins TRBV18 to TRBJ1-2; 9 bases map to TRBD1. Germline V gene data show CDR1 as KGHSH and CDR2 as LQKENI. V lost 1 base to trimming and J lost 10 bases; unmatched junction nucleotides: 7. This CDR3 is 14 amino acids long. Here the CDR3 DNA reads TGTGCCAGCTCACCACGGGGACAGGGTAACGACTACACCTTC. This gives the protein CASSPRGQGNDYTF.

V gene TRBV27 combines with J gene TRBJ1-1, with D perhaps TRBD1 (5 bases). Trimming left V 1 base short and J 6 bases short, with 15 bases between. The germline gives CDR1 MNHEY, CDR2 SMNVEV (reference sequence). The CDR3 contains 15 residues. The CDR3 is CASSLWGLRTAEAFF. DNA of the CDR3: TGTGCCAGCAGTTTATGGGGACTCAGGACGGCTGAAGCTTTCTTT.

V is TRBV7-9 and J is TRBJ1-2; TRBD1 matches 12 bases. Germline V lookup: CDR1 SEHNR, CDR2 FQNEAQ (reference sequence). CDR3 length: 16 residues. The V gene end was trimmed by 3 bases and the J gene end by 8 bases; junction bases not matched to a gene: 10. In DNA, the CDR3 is TGTGCCAGCAGCTTTTCTATGGGACAGGGGGCGCAGGGCTACACCTTC. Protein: CASSFSMGQGAQGYTF.

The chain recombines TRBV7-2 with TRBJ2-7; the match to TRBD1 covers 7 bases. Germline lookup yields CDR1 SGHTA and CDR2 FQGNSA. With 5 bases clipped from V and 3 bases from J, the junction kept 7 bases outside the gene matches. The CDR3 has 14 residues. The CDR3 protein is CASSTTGFIYEQYF. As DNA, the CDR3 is TGTGCCAGCAGCACGACAGGGTTCATCTACGAGCAGTACTTC.

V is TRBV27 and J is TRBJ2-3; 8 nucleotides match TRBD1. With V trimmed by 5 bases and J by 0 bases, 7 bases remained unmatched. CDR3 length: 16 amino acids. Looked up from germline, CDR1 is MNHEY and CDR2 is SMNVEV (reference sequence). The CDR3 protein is CASSPQGEASTDTQYF. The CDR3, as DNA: TGTGCCAGCAGTCCACAGGGGGAGGCTAGCACAGATACGCAGTATTTT.

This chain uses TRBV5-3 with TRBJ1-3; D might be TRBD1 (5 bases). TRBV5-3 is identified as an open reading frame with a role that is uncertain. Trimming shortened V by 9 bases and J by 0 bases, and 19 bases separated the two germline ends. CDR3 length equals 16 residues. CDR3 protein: CATPIPRGFSGNTIYF. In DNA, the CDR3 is TGTGCCACCCCGATCCCCCGGGGGTTCTCTGGAAACACCATATATTTT.

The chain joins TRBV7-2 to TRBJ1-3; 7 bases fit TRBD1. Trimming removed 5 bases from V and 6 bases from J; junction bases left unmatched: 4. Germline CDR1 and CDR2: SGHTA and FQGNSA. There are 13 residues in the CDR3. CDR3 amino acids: CASSRDRLNTIYF. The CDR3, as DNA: TGTGCCAGCAGCCGGGACAGATTAAACACCATATATTTT. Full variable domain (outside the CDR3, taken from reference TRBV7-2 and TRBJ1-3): GAGVSQSPSNKVTEKGKDVELRCDPISGHTALYWYRQSLGQGLEFLIYFQGNSAPDKSGLPSDRFSAERTGGSVSTLTIQRTQQEDSAVYLCASSRDRLNTIYFGEGSWLTVV.

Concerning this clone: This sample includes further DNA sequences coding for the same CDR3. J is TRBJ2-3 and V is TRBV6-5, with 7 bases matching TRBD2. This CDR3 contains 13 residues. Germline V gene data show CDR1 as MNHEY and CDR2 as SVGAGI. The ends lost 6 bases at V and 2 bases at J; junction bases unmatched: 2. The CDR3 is CASSGGSTDTQYF. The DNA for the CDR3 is TGTGCCAGCAGCGGGGGGTCCACAGATACGCAGTATTTT.